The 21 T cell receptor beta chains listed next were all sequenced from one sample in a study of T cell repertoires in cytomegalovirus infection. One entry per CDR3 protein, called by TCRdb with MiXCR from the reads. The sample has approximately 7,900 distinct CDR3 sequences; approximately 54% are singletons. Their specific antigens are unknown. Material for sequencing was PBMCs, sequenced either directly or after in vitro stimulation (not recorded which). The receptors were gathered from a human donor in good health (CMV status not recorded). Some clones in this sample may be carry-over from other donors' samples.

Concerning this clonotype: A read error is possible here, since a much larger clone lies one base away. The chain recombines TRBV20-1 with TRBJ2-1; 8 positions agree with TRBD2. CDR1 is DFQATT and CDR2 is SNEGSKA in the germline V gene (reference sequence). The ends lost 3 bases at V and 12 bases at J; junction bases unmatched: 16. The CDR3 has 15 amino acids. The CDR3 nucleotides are TGCAGTGCTAGGGAGAGTGGAGCGGGAGCGTCTGGGCAGTTCTTC. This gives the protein CSARESGAGASGQFF.

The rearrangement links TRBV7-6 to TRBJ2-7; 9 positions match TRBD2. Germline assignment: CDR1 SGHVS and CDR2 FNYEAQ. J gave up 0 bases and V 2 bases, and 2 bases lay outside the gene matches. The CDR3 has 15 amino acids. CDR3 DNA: TGTGCCAGCAGCTTACAGCGGGGGGACTCCTACGAGCAGTACTTC. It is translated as CASSLQRGDSYEQYF.

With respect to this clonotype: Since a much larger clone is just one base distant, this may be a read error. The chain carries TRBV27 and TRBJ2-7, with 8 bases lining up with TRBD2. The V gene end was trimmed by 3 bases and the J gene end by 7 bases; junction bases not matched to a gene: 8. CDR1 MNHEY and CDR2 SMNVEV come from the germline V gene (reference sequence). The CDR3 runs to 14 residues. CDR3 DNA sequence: TGTGCCAGCAGTTTTAAGGCGGGGGGCTTGGAGCAGTACTTC. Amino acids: CASSFKAGGLEQYF.

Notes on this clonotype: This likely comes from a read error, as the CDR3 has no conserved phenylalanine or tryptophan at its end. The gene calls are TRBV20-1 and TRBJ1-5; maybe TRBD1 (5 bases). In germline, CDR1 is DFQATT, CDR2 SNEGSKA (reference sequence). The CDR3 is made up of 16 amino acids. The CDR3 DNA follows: TGCAGTGCTTGGGACCGGGTGCTTTATAGCAATCAGCCACAGCATTGT. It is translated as CSAWDRVLYSNQPQHC.

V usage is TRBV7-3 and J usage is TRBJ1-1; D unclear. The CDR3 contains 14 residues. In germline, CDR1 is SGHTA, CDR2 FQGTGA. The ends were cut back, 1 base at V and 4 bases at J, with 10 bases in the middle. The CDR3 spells CASSLNPRATEAFF. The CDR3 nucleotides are TGTGCCAGCAGCTTAAACCCCAGAGCCACTGAAGCTTTCTTT. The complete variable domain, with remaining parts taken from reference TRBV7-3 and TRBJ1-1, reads GAGVSQTPSNKVTEKGKYVELRCDPISGHTALYWYRQSLGQGPEFLIYFQGTGAADDSGLPNDRFFAVRPEGSVSTLKIQRTERGDSAVYLCASSLNPRATEAFFGQGTRLTVV.

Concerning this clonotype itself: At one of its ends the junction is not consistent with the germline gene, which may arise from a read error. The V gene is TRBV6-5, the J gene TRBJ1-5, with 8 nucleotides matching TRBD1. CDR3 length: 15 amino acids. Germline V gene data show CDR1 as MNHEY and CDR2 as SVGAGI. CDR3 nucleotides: TGTGCCACAGTCCTCCGACAGGGGACCAATCCGCCCCATCATTTT. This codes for CATVLRQGTNPPHHF.

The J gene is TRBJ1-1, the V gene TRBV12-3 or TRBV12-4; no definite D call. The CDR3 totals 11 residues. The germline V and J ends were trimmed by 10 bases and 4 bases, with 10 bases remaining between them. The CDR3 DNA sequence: TGTGCCATAGGGTTTGGCACTGAAGCTTTCTTT. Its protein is CAIGFGTEAFF.

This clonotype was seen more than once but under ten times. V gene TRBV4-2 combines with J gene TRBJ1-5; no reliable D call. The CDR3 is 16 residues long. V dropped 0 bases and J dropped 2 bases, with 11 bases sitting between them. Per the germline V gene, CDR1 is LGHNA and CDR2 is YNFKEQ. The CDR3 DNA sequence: TGTGCCAGCAGCCAAGAGATGGTTGGGGGCAATCAGCCCCAGCATTTT. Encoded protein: CASSQEMVGGNQPQHF.

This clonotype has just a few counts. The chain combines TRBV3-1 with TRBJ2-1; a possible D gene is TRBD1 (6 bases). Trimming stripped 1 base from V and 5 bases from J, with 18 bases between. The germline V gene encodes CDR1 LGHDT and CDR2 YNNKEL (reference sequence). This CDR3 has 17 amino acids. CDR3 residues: CASSQVRDTFFHNEQFF. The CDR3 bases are TGTGCCAGCAGCCAAGTACGGGACACATTTTTCCACAATGAGCAGTTCTTC.

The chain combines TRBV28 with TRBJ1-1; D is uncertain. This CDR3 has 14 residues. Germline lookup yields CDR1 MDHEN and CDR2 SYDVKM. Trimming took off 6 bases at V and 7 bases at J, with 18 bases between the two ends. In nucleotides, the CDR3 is TGTGCCAGCAGCCCCTCGGACTTTAAGGATGAAGCTTTCTTT. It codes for CASSPSDFKDEAFF.

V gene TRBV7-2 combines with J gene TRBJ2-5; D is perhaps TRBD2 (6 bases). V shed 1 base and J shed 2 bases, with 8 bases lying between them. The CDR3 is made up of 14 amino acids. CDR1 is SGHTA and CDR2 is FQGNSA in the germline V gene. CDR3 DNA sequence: TGTGCCAGCAGCTTAGATGGGGGGCAAGAGACCCAGTACTTC. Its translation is CASSLDGGQETQYF.

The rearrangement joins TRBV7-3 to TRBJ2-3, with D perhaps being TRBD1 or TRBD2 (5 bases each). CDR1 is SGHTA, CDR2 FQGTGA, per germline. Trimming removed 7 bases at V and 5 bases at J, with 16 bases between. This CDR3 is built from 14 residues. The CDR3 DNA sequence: TGTGCCAGCATCTCCCTGGGACGGGGAGATACGCAGTATTTT. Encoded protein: CASISLGRGDTQYF.

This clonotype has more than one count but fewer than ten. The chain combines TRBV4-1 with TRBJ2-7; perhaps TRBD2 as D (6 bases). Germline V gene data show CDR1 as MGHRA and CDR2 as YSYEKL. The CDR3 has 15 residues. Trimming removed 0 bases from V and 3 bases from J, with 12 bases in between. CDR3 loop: CASSQDRERRYEQYF. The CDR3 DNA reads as TGCGCCAGCAGCCAAGATCGGGAGAGGCGCTACGAGCAGTACTTC.

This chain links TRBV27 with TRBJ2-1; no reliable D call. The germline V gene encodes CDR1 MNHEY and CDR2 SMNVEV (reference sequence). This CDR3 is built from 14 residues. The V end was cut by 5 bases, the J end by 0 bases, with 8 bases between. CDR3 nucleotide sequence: TGTGCCAGCAGTGGGGTACCCTCCTACAATGAGCAGTTCTTC. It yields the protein CASSGVPSYNEQFF.

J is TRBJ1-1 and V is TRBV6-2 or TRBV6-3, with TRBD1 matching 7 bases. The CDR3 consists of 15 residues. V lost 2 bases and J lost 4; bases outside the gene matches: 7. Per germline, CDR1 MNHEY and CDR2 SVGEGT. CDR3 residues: CASSYVRQGSTEAFF. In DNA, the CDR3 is TGTGCCAGCAGTTACGTCCGACAGGGAAGCACTGAAGCTTTCTTT.

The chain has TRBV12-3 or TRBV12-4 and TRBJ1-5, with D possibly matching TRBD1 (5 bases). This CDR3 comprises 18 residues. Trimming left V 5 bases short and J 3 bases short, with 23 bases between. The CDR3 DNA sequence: TGTGCCAGCAGTCAGGAGGGGACCAGTTTTCCGTACAATCAGCCCCAGCATTTT. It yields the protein CASSQEGTSFPYNQPQHF.

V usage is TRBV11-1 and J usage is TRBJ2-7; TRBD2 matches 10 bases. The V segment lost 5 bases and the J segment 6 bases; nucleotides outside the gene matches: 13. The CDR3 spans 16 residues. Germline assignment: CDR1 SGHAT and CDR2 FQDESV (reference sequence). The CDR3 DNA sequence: TGTGCCAGCAGCCCAGTCCGGGGGCTAGCGGGAGCCGAGCAGTACTTC. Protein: CASSPVRGLAGAEQYF.

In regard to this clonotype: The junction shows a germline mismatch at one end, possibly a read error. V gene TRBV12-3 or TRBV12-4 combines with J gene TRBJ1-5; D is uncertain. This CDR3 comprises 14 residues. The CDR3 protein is CARSFSGNGQPQHF. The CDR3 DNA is TGTGCCAGAAGTTTTTCGGGGAACGGTCAGCCCCAGCATTTT.

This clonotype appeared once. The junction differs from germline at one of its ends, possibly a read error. The CDR3 loop is CASSPDTYRNQPQPF. DNA of the CDR3: TGTGCCAGCAGCCCCGACACATACCGCAATCAGCCCCAGCCTTTT. V usage is TRBV7-6 and J usage is TRBJ1-5, with D unresolved. Looked up from germline, CDR1 is SGHVS and CDR2 is FNYEAQ. The CDR3 extends over 15 amino acids.

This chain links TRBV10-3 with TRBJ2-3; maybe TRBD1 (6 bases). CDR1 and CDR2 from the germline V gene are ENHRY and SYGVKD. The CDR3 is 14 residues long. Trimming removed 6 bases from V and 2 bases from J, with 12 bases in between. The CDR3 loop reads CAIRRQEATDTQYF. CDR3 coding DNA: TGTGCCATCAGAAGACAGGAAGCCACAGATACGCAGTATTTT.

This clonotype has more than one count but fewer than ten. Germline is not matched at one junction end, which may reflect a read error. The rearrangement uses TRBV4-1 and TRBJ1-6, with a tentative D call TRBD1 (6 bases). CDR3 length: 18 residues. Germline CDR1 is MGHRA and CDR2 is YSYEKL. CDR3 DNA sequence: TGTGCCAGCAGCCAAGACTCACGGGGGGGCCTTTGGAATTCACCCCTCCACTTT. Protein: CASSQDSRGGLWNSPLHF.